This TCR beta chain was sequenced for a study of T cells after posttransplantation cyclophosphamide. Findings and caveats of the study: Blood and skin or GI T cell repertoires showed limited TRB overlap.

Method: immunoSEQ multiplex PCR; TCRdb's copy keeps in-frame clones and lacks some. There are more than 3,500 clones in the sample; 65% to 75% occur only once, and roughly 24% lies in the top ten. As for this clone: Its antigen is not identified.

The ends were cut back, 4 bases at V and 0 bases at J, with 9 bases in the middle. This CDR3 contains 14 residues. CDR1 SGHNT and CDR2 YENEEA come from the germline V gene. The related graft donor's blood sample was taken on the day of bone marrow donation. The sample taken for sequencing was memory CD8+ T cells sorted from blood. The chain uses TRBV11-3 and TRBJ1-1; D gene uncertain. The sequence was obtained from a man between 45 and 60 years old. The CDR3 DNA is TGTGCCAGCAGCTCCCCCCGTATGAACACTGAAGCTTTCTTT. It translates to CASSSPRMNTEAFF.